The source of this T cell receptor (beta chain) is a study of T cells after yellow fever vaccination. Overall study context: In the case of low-cell-number fractions, SMART-Seq v4 Ultra Low Input was used for preparation.

Trimming took 6 bases from V and 0 from J; bases not matched to a gene: 3. The CDR3 covers 14 residues. A 5'RACE template-switching step, the method used to make TCR cDNA, added a universal primer site and UMIs. TCRdb ran MiXCR on the 5' RACE reads and lists one entry per CDR3 protein. The sample comprises hundreds of thousands of distinct CDR3 sequences, roughly 12% of which are singletons, and 11% to 15% rests with the top ten. This clonotype was observed many times. The chain recombines TRBV12-3 or TRBV12-4 with TRBJ2-3, with 7 positions matching TRBD2. Sequencing used PBMCs, obtained on the day of the yellow fever booster vaccination. The sequence came from a man aged 25-40 years who received the YFV17D yellow fever vaccine. The CDR3 spells CASRLAMSTDTQYF. CDR3 sequence (DNA): TGTGCCAGCAGACTAGCGATGAGCACAGATACGCAGTATTTT.